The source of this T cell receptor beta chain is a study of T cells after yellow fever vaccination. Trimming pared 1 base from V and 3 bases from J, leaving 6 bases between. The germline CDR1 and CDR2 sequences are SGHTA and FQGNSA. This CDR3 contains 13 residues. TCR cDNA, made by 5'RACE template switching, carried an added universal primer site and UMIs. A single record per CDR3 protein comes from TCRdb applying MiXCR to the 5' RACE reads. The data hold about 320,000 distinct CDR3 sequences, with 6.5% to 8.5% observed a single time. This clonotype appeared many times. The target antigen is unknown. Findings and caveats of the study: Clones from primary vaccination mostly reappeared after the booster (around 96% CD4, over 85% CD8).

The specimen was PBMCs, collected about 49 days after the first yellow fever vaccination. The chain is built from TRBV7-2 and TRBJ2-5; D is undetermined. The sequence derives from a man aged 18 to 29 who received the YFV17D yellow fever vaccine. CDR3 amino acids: CASSLVREETQYF. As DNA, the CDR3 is TGTGCCAGCAGCTTAGTTCGAGAAGAGACCCAGTACTTC. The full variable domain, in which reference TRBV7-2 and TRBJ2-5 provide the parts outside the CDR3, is GAGVSQSPSNKVTEKGKDVELRCDPISGHTALYWYRQSLGQGLEFLIYFQGNSAPDKSGLPSDRFSAERTGGSVSTLTIQRTQQEDSAVYLCASSLVREETQYFGPGTRLLVL.